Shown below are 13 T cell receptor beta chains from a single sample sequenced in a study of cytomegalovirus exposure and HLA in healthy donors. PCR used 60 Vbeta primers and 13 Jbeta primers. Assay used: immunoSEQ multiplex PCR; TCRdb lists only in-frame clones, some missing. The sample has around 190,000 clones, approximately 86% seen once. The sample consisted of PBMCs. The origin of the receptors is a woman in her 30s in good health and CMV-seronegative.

The CDR3, as DNA: TGTGCCAGCAGCTACCTCCCTTTAGAGTACGAGCAGTACTTC. Translating gives CASSYLPLEYEQYF. V and J are TRBV7-4 and TRBJ2-7; no clear D. This CDR3 is built from 14 residues. The V gene's germline CDR1 is SGHVT and CDR2 SQSDAQ. Trimming removed 4 bases from V and 4 bases from J, with 14 bases in between.

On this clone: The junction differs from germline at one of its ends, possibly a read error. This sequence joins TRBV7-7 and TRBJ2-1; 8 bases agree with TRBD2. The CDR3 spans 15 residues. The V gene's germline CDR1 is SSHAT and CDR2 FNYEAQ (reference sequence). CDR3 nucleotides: TGTGCTAGCAGCTTAGGACTAGCTGATCACAATGAGCAGTTCTTC. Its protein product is CASSLGLADHNEQFF.

The CDR3 bases are TGTGCCAGCAGCACGGGGGGAGCCATGAACACTGAAGCTTTCTTT. This gives the protein CASSTGGAMNTEAFF. The V and J genes are TRBV5-6 and TRBJ1-1, with D tentatively TRBD1 (5 bases). CDR1 and CDR2 (germline): SGHDT, YYEEEE. The CDR3 is 15 residues long. The V end was cut by 4 bases, the J end by 0 bases, with 13 bases between.

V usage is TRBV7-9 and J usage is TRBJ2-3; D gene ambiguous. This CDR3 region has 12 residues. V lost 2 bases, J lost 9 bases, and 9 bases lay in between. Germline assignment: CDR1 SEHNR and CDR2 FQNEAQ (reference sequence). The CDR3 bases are TGTGCCAGCAGCTTAACAGACGACACGCAGTATTTT. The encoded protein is CASSLTDDTQYF.

CDR3 amino acids: CSVEVFPDNLASGSMGYTGELFF. In nucleotides, the CDR3 is TGCAGCGTTGAAGTGTTTCCGGACAATCTTGCCTCAGGTTCCATGGGATACACCGGGGAGCTGTTTTTT. This chain connects TRBV29-1 to TRBJ2-2; weak D call: TRBD1 (5 bases). This CDR3 contains 23 residues. Germline CDR1 reads SQVTM; CDR2 reads ANQGSEA. Trimming shortened V by 1 base and J by 3 bases, and 36 bases separated the two germline ends.

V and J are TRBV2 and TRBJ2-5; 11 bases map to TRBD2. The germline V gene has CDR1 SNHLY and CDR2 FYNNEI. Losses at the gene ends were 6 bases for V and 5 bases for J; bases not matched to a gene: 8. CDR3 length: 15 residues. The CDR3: CASRTELAGEETQYF. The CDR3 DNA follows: TGTGCCAGCAGAACGGAACTAGCGGGGGAGGAGACCCAGTACTTC. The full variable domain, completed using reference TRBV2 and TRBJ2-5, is EPEVTQTPSHQVTQMGQEVILRCVPISNHLYFYWYRQILGQKVEFLVSFYNNEISEKSEIFDDQFSVERPDGSNFTLKIRSTKLEDSAMYFCASRTELAGEETQYFGPGTRLLVL.

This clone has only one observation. As DNA, the CDR3 is TGCGCCAGCAGCCGGGGACTAGCGGGAGGTCCTTACAATGAGCAGTTCTTC. Its protein is CASSRGLAGGPYNEQFF. The chain is built from TRBV5-1 and TRBJ2-1; 15 nucleotides agree with TRBD2. The CDR3 has 17 amino acids. The germline V gene has CDR1 SGHRS and CDR2 YFSETQ. J gave up 4 bases and V 4 bases, and 6 bases lay outside the gene matches.

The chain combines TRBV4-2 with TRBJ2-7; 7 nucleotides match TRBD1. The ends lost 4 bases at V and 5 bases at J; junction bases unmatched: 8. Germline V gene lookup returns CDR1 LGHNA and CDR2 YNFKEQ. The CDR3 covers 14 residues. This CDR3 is CASSRQGSVNEQYF. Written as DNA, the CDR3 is TGTGCCAGCAGCCGACAGGGATCCGTAAACGAGCAGTACTTC.

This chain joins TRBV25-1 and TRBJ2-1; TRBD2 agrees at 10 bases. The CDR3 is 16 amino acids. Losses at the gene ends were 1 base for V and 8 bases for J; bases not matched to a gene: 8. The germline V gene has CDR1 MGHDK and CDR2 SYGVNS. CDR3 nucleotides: TGTGCCAGCAGTGAATCACGGCTAGCGGGGGCTTATGAGCAGTTCTTC. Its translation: CASSESRLAGAYEQFF.

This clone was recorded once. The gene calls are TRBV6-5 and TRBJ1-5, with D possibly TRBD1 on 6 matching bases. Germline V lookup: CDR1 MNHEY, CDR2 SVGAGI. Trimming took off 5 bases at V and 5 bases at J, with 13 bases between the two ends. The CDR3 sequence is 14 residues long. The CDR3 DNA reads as TGTGCCAGCAGTGGAGGACAGAATCATCAGCCCCAGCATTTT. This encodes CASSGGQNHQPQHF.

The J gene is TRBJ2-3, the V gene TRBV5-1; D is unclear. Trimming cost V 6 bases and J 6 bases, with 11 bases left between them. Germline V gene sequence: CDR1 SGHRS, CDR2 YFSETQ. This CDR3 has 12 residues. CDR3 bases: TGCGCCAGCACCCTTGGTAGCGATACGCAGTATTTT. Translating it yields CASTLGSDTQYF.

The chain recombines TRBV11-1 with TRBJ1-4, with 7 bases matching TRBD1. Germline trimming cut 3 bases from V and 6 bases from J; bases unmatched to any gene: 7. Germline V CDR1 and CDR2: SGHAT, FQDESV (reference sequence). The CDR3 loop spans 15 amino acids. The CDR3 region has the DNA TGTGCCAGCAGCTTCACAGGGGCGGAATATGAAAAACTGTTTTTT. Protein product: CASSFTGAEYEKLFF.

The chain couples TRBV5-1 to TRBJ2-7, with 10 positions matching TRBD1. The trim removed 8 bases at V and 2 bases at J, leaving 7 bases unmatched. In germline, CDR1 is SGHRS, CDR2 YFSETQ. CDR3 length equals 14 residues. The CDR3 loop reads CASRGGQGTYEQYF. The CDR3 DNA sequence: TGCGCCAGTCGGGGGGGACAGGGGACCTACGAGCAGTACTTC.